This T cell receptor (beta chain) was profiled in a study of post-analysis software for immune sequencing data. This clonotype occurred many times. Its antigen is undetermined. TCR beta libraries were prepared from cDNA with unique molecular identifiers. TCRdb itself ran the PCR reads through MiXCR, one entry per CDR3 protein. This table has about 190,000 distinct CDR3 sequences, roughly 28% appearing once. Overall study findings and caveats: Relative to controls, patients with multiple sclerosis showed significantly lower normalized Chao1 diversity. Same-batch samples co-clustered strongly by F measure. Patients had higher frequencies than controls of roughly five TRBV segments, including TRBV5-6, TRBV5-1 and TRBV20-1.

The CDR3 sequence is 14 residues long. J lost 5 bases, V lost 3 bases, and 3 bases had no gene match. The rearrangement links TRBV12-3 or TRBV12-4 to TRBJ2-7; 11 bases are shared with TRBD2. This TCR came from a girl younger than 18 with multiple sclerosis. Sequenced: blood. The CDR3, as DNA: TGTGCCAGCAGTTTCTCACTAGCGGGAGACGAGCAGTACTTC. Translated, it gives CASSFSLAGDEQYF.